The 4 T cell receptor beta chains reported below all come from one sample, sequenced in a study of graft-versus-host responses after intestinal transplantation. The protocol was immunoSEQ multiplex PCR, while the TCRdb copy is restricted to in-frame clones and leaves out a portion. Counted here are about 88,000 clones, roughly 90% occurring once; the ten biggest clones make up approximately 0.32%. Antigens of these TCRs are unknown. The sequences come from unstimulated CD4+ T cells sorted from spleen or lymph node cells, collected before transplant. The receptor source for this set is a human donor who was the organ donor for an intestinal transplant.

The CDR3 region has the DNA TGTGCCAGCAGCGTAGACAGGGGATACAATGGCTACACCTTC. It codes for CASSVDRGYNGYTF. This chain links TRBV9 with TRBJ1-2, with 7 bases lining up with TRBD1. The CDR3 is made up of 14 amino acids. From germline, CDR1 is SGDLS and CDR2 YYNGEE. The V gene end was trimmed by 0 bases and the J gene end by 6 bases; junction bases not matched to a gene: 5.

This clone was found once. The rearrangement links TRBV25-1 to TRBJ2-2; D is possibly TRBD2 (5 bases). CDR3 size: 16 residues. Germline V CDR1 and CDR2: MGHDK, SYGVNS. V was shortened by 1 base and J by 7 bases, with 16 bases between the two germline ends. CDR3 in DNA: TGTGCCAGCAGTGAATCTCTTGGTTACGGAGGCGGGGAGCTGTTTTTT. Amino acids: CASSESLGYGGGELFF. Drawing the rest from reference TRBV25-1 and TRBJ2-2, the complete variable domain is EADIYQTPRYLVIGTGKKITLECSQTMGHDKMYWYQQDPGMELHLIHYSYGVNSTEKGDLSSESTVSRIRTEHFPLTLESARPSHTSQYLCASSESLGYGGGELFFGEGSRLTVL.

In this sample, this clone turned up once. The chain combines TRBV5-4 with TRBJ1-2; D gene unclear. This CDR3 comprises 15 residues. Trimming shortened V by 2 bases and J by 3 bases, and 14 bases separated the two germline ends. Germline-derived CDR1 and CDR2 are SGHNT and YYREEE (reference sequence). DNA for the CDR3: TGTGCCAGCAGCTTAGTGGGAGAGCGGTACTATGGCTACACCTTC. It specifies CASSLVGERYYGYTF.

This CDR3 reads CASGRGTGGFSNQPQHF. CDR3 sequence (DNA): TGTGCCAGCGGTAGAGGGACAGGGGGGTTTAGCAATCAGCCCCAGCATTTT. The genes are TRBV28 and TRBJ1-5, with 11 bases lining up with TRBD1. The CDR3 contains 17 residues. CDR1 is MDHEN and CDR2 is SYDVKM in the germline V gene. Germline trimming cut 8 bases from V and 0 bases from J; bases unmatched to any gene: 9.